This TCR beta chain emerged from a study of blood T cell repertoires in COVID-19. Libraries were prepared by immunoSEQ multiplex PCR; TCRdb keeps only in-frame clonotypes and omits some of them. In the table there are around 300,000 clones, 89% of which are singletons. Donors in Cohort 3 counted as recovered after two negative PCRs, clearance, or symptom resolution. The V and J ends lost 5 bases and 5 bases, in that order; junction bases with no gene match: 8. The CDR3 length is 14 residues. The germline CDR1 and CDR2 sequences are SGHNT and YENEEA. The chain recombines TRBV11-3 with TRBJ2-7; 8 nucleotides match TRBD1. The sequence derives from a woman aged 55 to 70 who had recovered from COVID-19. Sequences were obtained from PBMCs or T cells enriched from blood (not recorded which). For the CDR3, the DNA is TGTGCCAGCAGCGTCCGGACAGGGTTCAACGAGCAGTACTTC. It is translated as CASSVRTGFNEQYF.